This T cell receptor beta chain was obtained from a study of cytomegalovirus exposure and HLA in healthy donors (dated by TCRdb to the late 2010s). Regarding the research as a whole: An earlier analysis of some 500 of the donors reported approximately 300 Gb of sequence data and some 120 million unique TCR beta sequences from about 200 million T cells. An early release covering around 630 HLA-typed donors comprised around 300 gigabases of sequencing data and 85 million to 100 million unique TCR sequences. Of the 300 to 500 genotyped donors, roughly 80% were placed in the genetic ancestry cluster associated with self-reported Caucasian donors. The study was designed to test whether signatures of past pathogen exposure could be identified by cataloging public T cell receptors. Using immunosequencing, the study profiled T cell repertoires from 500 to 800 subjects and related those repertoires to cytomegalovirus serostatus. Besides the first cohort of hundreds of subjects, a separate validation cohort made up of roughly 120 different subjects was used. To predict cytomegalovirus infection status, the study brought together high-throughput TCR immunosequencing, statistical association of individual TCRs with disease status, and machine learning. In a later analysis, previously published TCR beta repertoires from 550 to 700 donors were re-analyzed and high-resolution HLA genotyping was added so that TCR occurrence patterns could be studied. Rather than drawing on any new phenotypic data, the later analysis identified candidate immune exposures from TCR beta sequences and the way those sequences occurred across donors. An earlier analysis of fewer than 700 of the donors applied high-throughput TCR beta sequencing to assess whether each TCR beta V gene segment acted as functional or pseudogenic. Donor age, sex, ethnicity and CMV serostatus were collected together with the repertoire data. Genome-wide SNP genotypes for about 65% of the 666 donors were used in a later genetic analysis, which treated that subset as a discovery cohort. All discovery cohort repertoires had been generated on a single sequencing platform. Class I and class II HLA loci were covered by the typing at four-digit resolution. The number of donors typed differed by locus, with about 629-640 for A, B, C, DRB1 and DQB1, 522 for DQA1, nearly 610 for DPA1, and some 470 for DPB1. Because of strong linkage in the cohort, four to six DR-DQ haplotypes were treated as single units for association and clustering. Across some 400 genotyped donors of the cohort, an average of about 240,000 unique TCR beta nucleotide sequences per donor were sequenced, and approximately 17% of those sequences were non-productive. Paper-wide results and their limitations: Compared with equally common non-associated chains, HLA-associated TCR beta chains in a later analysis were more clonally expanded and had lower generation probabilities. Sequencing depth was assumed to be roughly uniform across donors in the presence/absence analyses, though that assumption may not hold. A total of about 180 TCR beta chains were listed by the study as associated with cytomegalovirus. An earlier analysis of approximately 530 of the donors showed that most TCR beta V segments appeared in productive rearrangements either about 87% or about 30% of the time, which broadly matched IMGT annotations. According to the authors, the approach could potentially be generalized to other disease states and immunological phenotypes. A further reported finding was that TCR beta sequences accurately predicted the HLA-A and HLA-B alleles for most subjects in the first cohort. CMV serostatus was the only immune exposure information available for the cohort. A later analysis associated some 17,000 TCR beta sequences with specific HLA alleles at a false discovery rate of 0.05. In this cohort, only TCR beta chains were sequenced, and detectable features were limited by the absence of alpha or paired-chain data. Three of the identified cytomegalovirus-associated TCR beta chains were confirmed in vitro to be specific for cytomegalovirus antigens. A cluster of highly shared sequence variants was judged likely to represent a technical artifact of the sequencing pipeline. In a later analysis, most CMV-associated TCR beta chains were found to appear HLA-restricted, with HLA associations seemingly driven largely by CMV exposure. In a later genetic analysis, fewer N-insertions in productive TCRs were reported among donors in an Asian-associated ancestry cluster than the approximately 710-donor mean. A later analysis reported that several top co-occurrence clusters appeared linked to parvovirus B19, influenza, CMV and Epstein-Barr virus. Linkage disequilibrium might explain the correlated functional status among segregating V segments, but an unknown experimental factor could not be ruled out. Assigning TCR associations to individual alleles was difficult when HLA alleles, especially DR and DQ, strongly co-occurred. HLA typing was unavailable for some donors at each locus, so association tests used only the typed subset. Cytomegalovirus status was reported to be diagnosed by the classifier with high specificity and sensitivity in both the original and validation cohorts. Because counts were too low, some 16 rarely observed V segments, including chromosome 9 orphons, were excluded from the earlier analysis of 500 to 700 of the donors. Most TCR sequences were seen in very few donors, while some public TCRs were found in many individuals. A later genetic analysis associated a missense DCLRE1C variant with V-gene and J-gene trimming of TCR beta chains, and an independent cohort replicated the association. In a later analysis, the rate of TCR association differed among HLA loci, with DRB1 alleles having the most associated TCRs and HLA-C alleles having the fewest. Some IMGT-functional V segments, including TRBV6-2 and TRBV6-3, could not be distinguished by the 87-base-pair reads and were therefore excluded.

The library relied on the immunoSEQ multiplex PCR assay. A mixture of 60 forward primers for TCR Vbeta segments and 13 reverse primers for TCR Jbeta segments was used in the multiplex PCR. A multiplex PCR assay on genomic DNA amplified the CDR3 region of rearranged TCR beta genes. Amplified TCR beta libraries were sequenced as 87-base-pair reads on the Illumina HiSeq System. In the source study's methods: A later analysis tallied 75 million to 95 million unique TCR beta chains across the 640 or so repertoires, and around 12 million of those chains were shared by two or more donors. To remove PCR and sequencing errors, raw reads were error-corrected and collapsed into unique sequences using a nearest-neighbor algorithm that merged closely related sequences. V, D and J gene segments were assigned by aligning CDR3 sequences to IMGT reference sequences. For a sequence to be retained, at least a six-nucleotide match to both a V gene segment and a J gene segment was required. A rearrangement was called productive if the CDR3 had no stop codons and remained in frame with V and J, and every other rearrangement was called non-productive. CDR3 was defined according to IMGT convention as the region running from the second conserved V-encoded cysteine to the conserved J-encoded phenylalanine. The earlier analysis of 550 to 650 of the donors excluded any sequence lacking an unambiguous match to a single V gene segment. An earlier analysis of a few hundred of the donors classified V segments as functional when productive rearrangements were above 56.7% and as segregating when the standard deviation between donors was above 5%. A statistical classification framework was built for diagnosing cytomegalovirus status from the catalog of TCR beta chain sequences. In a later analysis, V and J genes were assigned by comparing TCR nucleotide sequences against IMGT/GENE-DB human TR gene sequences. In a later analysis, CDR3 sequences and most-parsimonious VDJ recombination scenarios were assigned using the TCRdist pipeline. In a later analysis, each TCR beta chain was defined by its CDR3 amino acid sequence together with its V-gene family, and reads without a unique V-gene family were excluded. As a way to deal with suspected cross-contamination and a sequencing artifact, a later analysis dropped over 550 nucleotide sequences that were highly shared and had low generation probability. In a later analysis, a clonal expansion index was calculated for each public chain from normalized within-repertoire ranks of inferred template counts. A later analysis computed generation probabilities with a VDJ recombination model fitted to out-of-frame rearrangements, and checked the results against IGoR. In a later analysis, TCR-TCR, TCR-HLA and TCR-CMV co-occurrence was scored with hypergeometric tests, and a repertoire-size bias correction was applied to TCR pairs. A later analysis estimated false discovery rates by permuting HLA or CMV assignments 20 times. A later analysis grouped co-occurring TCRs with DBSCAN, adding TCRdist sequence similarity when clustering within HLA-allele-positive subsets. For co-occurrence clustering, repertoires with fewer than 30,000 or more than 120,000 public chains were excluded, along with five repertoires with anomalous nucleotide sharing. The immuneACCESS repertoire file appears here via TCRdb, limited to in-frame rearrangements. These files lack a portion of the clones; in checked studies, under half of the deficit traces to unresolved V genes, and the cause of the others is not known. The DNA was the basis for D and trimming; V, J and clone size are from that table. This sample has tens of thousands of clones in its table, and 55% to 70% of those were observed once. Together, the top ten hold over 5% of the sample.

The cohort was made up of roughly 670 healthy bone marrow donors. At the time of sampling, all cohort members were nominally healthy, though unrecorded immune exposures were likely present. The donor was CMV seropositive and belonged to the group of more than 250 seropositive cohort members. A peripheral blood sample was collected from each donor, and TCR beta sequencing was performed on peripheral blood mononuclear cells. The Qiagen DNeasy Blood Extraction Kit was used to extract genomic DNA from the blood cell samples. From the cysteine up to the phenylalanine, the CDR3 has a length of 13 residues. Solely the CDR3 DNA is kept, with 39 bases framed from the first base. From the germline V gene, CDR1 is WSHSY and CDR2 is SAAADI. V loses 3 bases of germline sequence and J loses 2 bases, and the interval between the two ends is 7 bases. Comment on this clone: It lacks a known antigen. Base quality data are lacking; no much larger clone is found one base away.

The chain was built from TRBV10-2 and TRBJ1-1; TRBD1 is possibly the D segment (6 matching bases). This clonotype originated in a boy between 10 and 17 years old in good health and CMV-seropositive. The material sequenced was PBMCs. Read as DNA, the sequence is TGCGCCAGCAGTGAACAGGGAAACACTGAAGCTTTCTTT. The resulting protein is CASSEQGNTEAFF.